A single sample is the source of the 23 T cell receptor beta chains below, sequenced in a study of CD8+ T cells in alopecia areata (dated by TCRdb to 2016 to 2019). The library was made by the immunoSEQ multiplex PCR assay. RNA was extracted from all samples and reverse transcribed into cDNA as template for TCR sequencing. This is the immuneACCESS table as TCRdb keeps it, with only in-frame sequences that have V and J called. A part of the clones is gone; compared with another copy, unresolved V genes explain less than half, and the rest is unexplained. This sample is represented by over 150,000 clones; 45% to 75% of them were singletons. Around 0.69% of the sample is in the top ten clones. The label giving this sample's time point can be read as: four to five weeks on oral tofacitinib. This sample's treatment or condition label indicates: oral pan-JAK inhibitor, 5-10 mg twice daily. Sequencing used CD4+ T cells sorted from blood, obtained at week 4, from a patient treated with tofacitinib. Every receptor here comes from a human donor with alopecia areata.

The V and J genes are TRBV9 and TRBJ2-1; the D gene is possibly TRBD2 (5 bases). V lost 0 bases to trimming and J lost 4 bases, with 11 bases between them. The CDR3 runs to 15 residues. Per the germline V gene, CDR1 is SGDLS and CDR2 is YYNGEE. CDR3 amino acids: CASSVGGSAYNEQFF. The CDR3 nucleotides read TGTGCCAGCAGCGTAGGAGGGAGTGCGTACAATGAGCAGTTCTTC. The full variable domain, completed using reference TRBV9 and TRBJ2-1, is DSGVTQTPKHLITATGQRVTLRCSPRSGDLSVYWYQQSLDQGLQFLIQYYNGEERAKGNILERFSAQQFPDLHSELNLSSLELGDSALYFCASSVGGSAYNEQFFGPGTRLTVL.

This clone has more than one count but fewer than ten. CDR3 bases: TGCGCCAGCAGCCAAGGGCGACAGGGGGAGAACATTCAGTACTTC. This translates into CASSQGRQGENIQYF. This chain connects TRBV4-1 to TRBJ2-4; 9 nucleotides line up with TRBD1. Per germline, CDR1 MGHRA and CDR2 YSYEKL. The CDR3 sequence is 15 residues long. J was trimmed by 7 bases and V by 1 base; bases with no gene match: 5.

CDR3 nucleotide sequence: TGTGCCAGCAGTTTACGGACAGGGGTGTCACCCCTCCACTTT. It specifies CASSLRTGVSPLHF. The chain employs TRBV27 and TRBJ1-6; TRBD1 matches 9 bases. The length of the CDR3 is 14 residues. The V gene's germline CDR1 is MNHEY and CDR2 SMNVEV (reference sequence). J lost 10 bases, V lost 2 bases, and 3 bases had no gene match.

The gene calls are TRBV15 and TRBJ2-2; D may correspond to TRBD1 or TRBD2 (5 bases each). The CDR3 loop spans 15 amino acids. Germline CDR1 reads LNHNV; CDR2 reads YYDKDF (reference sequence). V shed 6 bases and J shed 4 bases, with 15 bases lying between them. The DNA of the CDR3 is TGTGCCACCAGTCCTGGGACCGGCGGCACCGGGGAGCTGTTTTTT. It translates to CATSPGTGGTGELFF.

The rearrangement joins TRBV30 to TRBJ1-4; 8 bases are a match to TRBD1. Germline CDR1 reads GTSNPN; CDR2 reads SVGIG (reference sequence). Trimming removed 2 bases from V and 10 bases from J; junction bases left unmatched: 6. This CDR3 is built from 13 residues. The CDR3 nucleotides are TGTGCCTGGAGTTTCGACAGGGGTGGAAAACTGTTTTTT. Its protein product is CAWSFDRGGKLFF.

This clone was seen a handful of times. The chain employs TRBV30 and TRBJ2-2; tentative D call: TRBD2 (5 bases). Trimming took off 5 bases at V and 7 bases at J, with 8 bases between the two ends. Germline V gene data show CDR1 as GTSNPN and CDR2 as SVGIG (reference sequence). The CDR3 runs to 11 residues. The CDR3, as DNA: TGTGCCTGGGGGAGCATCGGGGAGCTGTTTTTT. It yields the protein CAWGSIGELFF.

This chain uses TRBV30 with TRBJ2-3; 10 bases agree with TRBD2. The CDR3 spans 16 residues. The germline gives CDR1 GTSNPN, CDR2 SVGIG (reference sequence). V shed 2 bases, J shed 0 bases, and the junction held 5 bases outside the gene matches. For the CDR3, the DNA is TGTGCCTGGAGTCAGGCTAGCGGGGGAAGCACAGATACGCAGTATTTT. Translating gives CAWSQASGGSTDTQYF.

The genes are TRBV13 and TRBJ2-3, with a possible D match to TRBD1 (7 bases). Germline V gene data show CDR1 as PRHDT and CDR2 as FYEKMQ (reference sequence). CDR3 length equals 14 residues. Trimming shortened V by 5 bases and J by 4 bases, and 13 bases separated the two germline ends. CDR3 region: CASSQGGVADTQYF. The DNA of the CDR3 is TGTGCCAGCAGCCAGGGGGGAGTGGCAGATACGCAGTATTTT.

V and J are TRBV30 and TRBJ1-1, with no clear D. This CDR3 has 13 residues. Germline lookup yields CDR1 GTSNPN and CDR2 SVGIG (reference sequence). V lost 4 bases and J lost 3, with 12 bases in between. This CDR3 reads CAWNSALDTEAFF. The CDR3 nucleotides are TGTGCCTGGAATTCAGCCTTGGACACTGAAGCTTTCTTT.

This chain links TRBV7-2 with TRBJ2-2; tentatively, D is TRBD1 (6 bases). Looked up from germline, CDR1 is SGHTA and CDR2 is FQGNSA. Trimming left V 5 bases short and J 6 bases short, with 19 bases between. There are 16 residues in the CDR3. The DNA of the CDR3 is TGTGCCAGCAGCCACGTGCCGGGACACCTCTCCGGGGAGCTGTTTTTT. Amino acids: CASSHVPGHLSGELFF.

This clone came up once. The V call is TRBV19, the J call TRBJ1-1; D is unresolved. Germline CDR1 is LNHDA and CDR2 is SQIVND (reference sequence). V was clipped by 3 bases and J by 1 base, with 12 bases between them. CDR3 length: 15 amino acids. The CDR3 DNA follows: TGTGCCAGTAGTATTAGAGGGCGTTCGAACACTGAAGCTTTCTTT. This translates into CASSIRGRSNTEAFF.

J is TRBJ1-5 and V is TRBV15; possibly TRBD1 for D (5 bases). CDR1 LNHNV and CDR2 YYDKDF come from the germline V gene (reference sequence). CDR3 length: 17 amino acids. V was trimmed by 1 base and J by 3 bases, leaving 16 bases between them. The CDR3 DNA sequence: TGTGCCACCAGCAGAGCGGGTTCACAGGCGGACAATCAGCCCCAGCATTTT. Translation: CATSRAGSQADNQPQHF.

This clone was observed once. This sample also contains other DNA sequences that code for the same CDR3. The chain couples TRBV29-1 to TRBJ1-1, with D unclear. V dropped 7 bases and J dropped 0 bases, with 9 bases sitting between them. The CDR3 is made up of 12 amino acids. The V gene's germline CDR1 is SQVTM and CDR2 ANQGSEA. DNA of the CDR3: TGCAGCGCCGGACGGATGAACACTGAAGCTTTCTTT. Translation gives CSAGRMNTEAFF.

The chain employs TRBV15 and TRBJ1-3; D unclear. This CDR3 is built from 15 residues. CDR1 and CDR2 (germline): LNHNV, YYDKDF (reference sequence). Trimming pared 1 base from V and 0 bases from J, leaving 7 bases between. For the CDR3, the DNA is TGTGCCACCAGCAGAGGCCCGAGCTCTGGAAACACCATATATTTT. Translation: CATSRGPSSGNTIYF.

The chain recombines TRBV6-5 with TRBJ1-1; perhaps TRBD1 as D (5 bases). Germline CDR1 reads MNHEY; CDR2 reads SVGAGI. Trimming took off 5 bases at V and 7 bases at J, with 14 bases between the two ends. The CDR3 loop spans 13 amino acids. The CDR3 bases are TGTGCCAGCAGTACAGGCAGGAAGGGTGAAGCTTTCTTT. This codes for CASSTGRKGEAFF.

Only one count was recorded for this clone. An end of the junction differs from the germline gene, which may be a read error. The V gene is TRBV7-9, the J gene TRBJ2-2; 7 bases match TRBD2. Per germline, CDR1 SEHNR and CDR2 FQNEAQ (reference sequence). CDR3 length: 14 amino acids. CDR3 coding DNA: TGTGCCAGCAGCCTAGCGGTGAACACCGGGGAGCTGTTTTTT. Its translation is CASSLAVNTGELFF.

This clone has ten or more counts. V usage is TRBV14 and J usage is TRBJ2-3; 10 bases line up with TRBD1. CDR3 size: 16 residues. Per germline, CDR1 SGHDN and CDR2 FVKESK. V lost 0 bases and J lost 6; bases outside the gene matches: 6. This chain's CDR3 is CASSQDPGQGIDTQYF. The CDR3 DNA is TGTGCCAGCAGCCAAGATCCGGGACAGGGGATTGATACGCAGTATTTT. Full variable domain (rest looked up from reference TRBV14 and TRBJ2-3): EAGVTQFPSHSVIEKGQTVTLRCDPISGHDNLYWYRRVMGKEIKFLLHFVKESKQDESGMPNNRFLAERTGGTYSTLKVQPAELEDSGVYFCASSQDPGQGIDTQYFGPGTRLTVL.

In this sample, this clone turned up a few times. This chain joins TRBV25-1 and TRBJ1-2; D ambiguous. CDR1 MGHDK and CDR2 SYGVNS come from the germline V gene. The V end was cut by 3 bases, the J end by 3 bases, with 14 bases between. This CDR3 is 15 amino acids long. CDR3 region: CASSEFRGWDYGYTF. The CDR3 DNA is TGTGCCAGCAGTGAGTTTCGTGGCTGGGACTATGGCTACACCTTC.

Only one count was recorded for this clone. The genes are TRBV7-9 and TRBJ2-3; weak D call: TRBD2 (5 bases). This CDR3 is built from 15 residues. Germline V CDR1 and CDR2: SEHNR, FQNEAQ (reference sequence). V was trimmed by 1 base and J by 5 bases, leaving 13 bases between them. This CDR3 reads CASSLGSSWGDTQYF. CDR3 in DNA: TGTGCCAGCAGCTTAGGTTCTAGCTGGGGAGATACGCAGTATTTT.

The chain joins TRBV4-3 to TRBJ2-7; D may match TRBD1 or TRBD2 (5 bases each). The CDR3 sequence is 13 residues long. The V gene's germline CDR1 is LGHNA and CDR2 YSLEER. Trimming cost V 0 bases and J 5 bases, with 8 bases left between them. The CDR3 bases are TGCGCCAGCAGCCAAGAACGGGGCCACGAGCAGTACTTC. Its translation is CASSQERGHEQYF.

CDR3 protein: CASSYTGAYEQYF. CDR3 sequence (DNA): TGTGCCAGCAGTTACACAGGAGCCTACGAGCAGTACTTC. This sequence joins TRBV6-6 and TRBJ2-7, with a possible D match to TRBD1 (5 bases). The CDR3 length is 13 residues. Germline-derived CDR1 and CDR2 are MNHNY and SVGAGI (reference sequence). The V and J ends lost 2 bases and 2 bases respectively, with 7 bases between them.

This rearrangement joins TRBV6-5 to TRBJ1-2; possibly TRBD1 for D (6 bases). V lost 4 bases to trimming and J lost 8 bases, with 14 bases between them. The CDR3 is 13 amino acids. Germline lookup yields CDR1 MNHEY and CDR2 SVGAGI. CDR3 loop: CASSSGQSRGYTF. Here the CDR3 DNA reads TGTGCCAGCAGTTCAGGACAGTCGAGAGGCTACACCTTC.

This clone was counted a few times. V is TRBV7-2 and J is TRBJ1-4; D gene ambiguous. Germline V lookup: CDR1 SGHTA, CDR2 FQGNSA. The CDR3 has 13 amino acids. V was pared by 7 bases and J by 2 bases, with 8 bases between. The CDR3, as DNA: TGTGCCAGCAACGGACGCACTAATGAAAAACTGTTTTTT. This encodes CASNGRTNEKLFF.